This T cell receptor (beta chain) was identified in a study of T cell repertoires in cytomegalovirus infection. In the study overall: Through public TCR beta signatures, both CMV infection and matching HLA type were indicated.

TCRdb reprocessed the reads via MiXCR and lists one record per CDR3 protein. Counted here are 250,000 to 300,000 distinct CDR3 sequences, roughly an eighth occurring once; the ten biggest clones make up 8.8%. Notes on this clonotype: Its specificity is unknown.

The CDR3 totals 13 residues. With 8 bases removed from V and 1 base from J, the gap between germline ends came to 10 bases. Germline CDR1 ENHRY, CDR2 SYGVKD. Overall study results and limits: HLA-C-restricted, CMV-specific TCR beta clonotypes were dominant ex vivo. People with CMV and the relevant HLA were identified by cumulative public TCR beta family frequency.

The sequencing input was PBMCs. This chain joins TRBV10-3 and TRBJ2-3, with D perhaps TRBD1 or TRBD2 (5 bases each). This TCR derives from a human donor in good health (CMV status not recorded). Some clones in this sample may be carry-over from other donors' samples. The CDR3 sequence: CAIGTRGTDTQYF. In DNA form, the CDR3 reads TGTGCCATCGGGACGAGGGGCACAGATACGCAGTATTTT.